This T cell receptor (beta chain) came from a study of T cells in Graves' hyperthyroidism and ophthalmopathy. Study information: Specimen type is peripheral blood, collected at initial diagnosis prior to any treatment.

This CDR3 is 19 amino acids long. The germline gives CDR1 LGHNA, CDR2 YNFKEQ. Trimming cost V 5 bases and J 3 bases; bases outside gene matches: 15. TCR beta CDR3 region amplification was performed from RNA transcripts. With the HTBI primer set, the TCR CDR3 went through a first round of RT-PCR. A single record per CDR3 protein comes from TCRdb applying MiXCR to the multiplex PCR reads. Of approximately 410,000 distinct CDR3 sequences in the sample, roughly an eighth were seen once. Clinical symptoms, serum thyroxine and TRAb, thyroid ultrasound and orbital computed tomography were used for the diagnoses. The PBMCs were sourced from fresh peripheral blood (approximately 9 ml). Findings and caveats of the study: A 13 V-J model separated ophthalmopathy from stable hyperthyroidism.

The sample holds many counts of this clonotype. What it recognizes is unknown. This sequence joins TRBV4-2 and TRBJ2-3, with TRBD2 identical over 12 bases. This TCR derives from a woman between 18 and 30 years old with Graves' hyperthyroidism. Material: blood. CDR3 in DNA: TGTGCCAGCAGCGCAACAGTAACCCCGACTAGCGGGAGTACAGATACGCAGTATTTT. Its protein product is CASSATVTPTSGSTDTQYF.